This passage covers 15 T cell receptor beta chains from one sample sequenced in a study of blood T cells in healthy people across ages. Through a sample-barcoded 5' primer and a J-beta primer mix, a second PCR was run for roughly 7 to 12 cycles. In TCRdb, the 5' RACE reads were re-called with MiXCR into one record per CDR3 protein. The sample yields approximately 810,000 distinct CDR3 sequences, more than 25% seen once. The sequenced material came from blood. All receptors derive from a woman aged 80 or older in good health.

The CDR3, as DNA: TGCAGTGCTAGAGATGCTAGCAATCAGCCCCAGCATTTT. It codes for CSARDASNQPQHF. This sequence joins TRBV20-1 and TRBJ1-5; D unresolved. CDR1 DFQATT and CDR2 SNEGSKA come from the germline V gene (reference sequence). The CDR3 sequence is 13 residues long. V was clipped by 0 bases and J by 0 bases, with 3 bases between them.

This clonotype was recorded at least ten times. This rearrangement joins TRBV11-2 to TRBJ2-4; unclear D gene. V shed 6 bases and J shed 5 bases, with 11 bases lying between them. Germline V gene lookup returns CDR1 SGHAT and CDR2 FQNNGV. The CDR3 covers 13 residues. In DNA, the CDR3 is TGTGCCAGCAGGAAGCACAAGGAAAACATTCAGTACTTC. This codes for CASRKHKENIQYF.

This clonotype was counted at least ten times. CDR3: CASSQGPTRPTNYGYTF. CDR3 DNA sequence: TGCGCCAGCAGCCAAGGTCCCACCCGACCCACTAACTATGGCTACACCTTC. The V call is TRBV4-3, the J call TRBJ1-2; D not resolved. Trimming removed 1 base from V and 0 bases from J, with 15 bases in between. The CDR3 is 17 residues long. Germline CDR1 reads LGHNA; CDR2 reads YSLEER.

This sequence joins TRBV20-1 and TRBJ2-1, with 9 bases aligning to TRBD2. The DNA end is more similar to TRBJ2-7, so the J call may be wrong. The germline V gene encodes CDR1 DFQATT and CDR2 SNEGSKA (reference sequence). This CDR3 region has 16 residues. The CDR3 reads CSARPGGTSSYNEQYF. The CDR3 region has the DNA TGCAGTGCTAGGCCGGGGGGGACTAGCTCCTACAATGAGCAGTACTTC.

This clonotype was seen only a few times. The rearrangement links TRBV12-3 or TRBV12-4 to TRBJ1-1, with 7 bases matching TRBD1. The ends lost 6 bases at V and 7 bases at J; junction bases unmatched: 8. CDR3 length: 13 residues. CDR3 bases: TGTGCCAGCAGGGGTGACAGGGTTTTTGAAGCTTTCTTT. Translation gives CASRGDRVFEAFF.

This clonotype was recorded at least ten times. This chain links TRBV7-9 with TRBJ1-4; TRBD1 matches at 7 bases. Germline-derived CDR1 and CDR2 are SEHNR and FQNEAQ (reference sequence). This CDR3 has 14 residues. After removal of 4 bases from V and 8 bases from J, the junction contained 7 bases not matched to a gene. The CDR3 DNA reads as TGTGCCAGCAGCTCCGCCGGGACAGCCGAAAAACTGTTTTTT. The encoded protein is CASSSAGTAEKLFF.

This clonotype was observed a few times. Here the CDR3 DNA reads TGCAGCGTTGAGTGGACGGGACTAGTCATGAATGAGCAGTTCTTC. Protein sequence: CSVEWTGLVMNEQFF. The chain carries TRBV29-1 and TRBJ2-1; 8 positions agree with TRBD2. Germline CDR1 and CDR2: SQVTM and ANQGSEA. The ends lost 3 bases at V and 7 bases at J; junction bases unmatched: 11. There are 15 residues in the CDR3.

At least ten counts were recorded for this clonotype. The V and J genes are TRBV12-3 or TRBV12-4 and TRBJ2-7, with D hard to call. V lost 6 bases to trimming and J lost 0 bases, with 12 bases between them. This CDR3 is 14 amino acids long. CDR3 region: CASSLGPASYEQYF. The CDR3 coding sequence is TGTGCCAGCAGCCTCGGCCCAGCCTCCTACGAGCAGTACTTC.

As for this clonotype: A much more abundant neighbour one base away suggests this may be a read error. The genes are TRBV7-8 and TRBJ2-5; a possible D gene is TRBD2 (5 bases). The germline V gene encodes CDR1 SGHVS and CDR2 FQNEAQ. The V and J ends lost 3 bases and 3 bases respectively, with 11 bases between them. This CDR3 has 14 amino acids. CDR3 residues: CASSFSLVEETQYF. CDR3 coding DNA: TGTGCCAGCAGCTTTTCACTAGTGGAAGAGACCCAGTACTTC.

Many counts were recorded for this clonotype. The chain uses TRBV29-1 and TRBJ1-2, with D possibly being TRBD1 (5 bases). V was cut by 7 bases and J by 8 bases, with 17 bases left in between. CDR1 is SQVTM and CDR2 is ANQGSEA in the germline V gene. CDR3 length equals 12 residues. CDR3 amino acids: CSAGTGYGGYTF. The CDR3 DNA reads TGCAGCGCCGGGACGGGCTACGGAGGCTACACCTTC.

This clonotype was picked up many times. The chain is built from TRBV6-5 and TRBJ1-2, with 8 positions matching TRBD1. In germline, CDR1 is MNHEY, CDR2 SVGAGI. V shed 5 bases, J shed 4 bases, and the junction held 12 bases outside the gene matches. The CDR3 sequence is 16 residues long. As DNA, the CDR3 is TGTGCCAGCAGTAGAGAAAGGACAGGGAGTTTCTATGGCTACACCTTC. Translating gives CASSRERTGSFYGYTF.

Ten or more counts support this clonotype. The chain carries TRBV28 and TRBJ1-5; TRBD1 matches at 7 bases. The junction had 9 bases not matched to a gene; V was cut back by 4 bases and J by 6 bases. The V gene's germline CDR1 is MDHEN and CDR2 SYDVKM. The CDR3 contains 15 residues. CDR3 loop: CASSYLTGTIQPQHF. CDR3 bases: TGTGCCAGCAGTTATCTGACAGGGACTATTCAGCCCCAGCATTTT.

V gene TRBV3-1 combines with J gene TRBJ2-1; maybe TRBD1 (7 bases). The end of the DNA fits TRBJ2-7 better, so the J call may be wrong. Germline CDR1 reads LGHDT; CDR2 reads YNNKEL (reference sequence). CDR3 length equals 18 residues. The CDR3 spells CASSQVRDTSRGNNEQYF. As DNA, the CDR3 is TGTGCCAGCAGCCAAGTTAGGGATACTAGCAGGGGGAACAATGAGCAGTACTTC.

This clonotype was observed a few times. The V and J genes are TRBV5-6 and TRBJ2-3, with D tentatively TRBD2 (5 bases). The CDR3 length is 13 residues. Trimming removed 7 bases at V and 6 bases at J, with 15 bases between. From germline, CDR1 is SGHDT and CDR2 YYEEEE. CDR3: CASSGYVGDTQYF. The CDR3 DNA is TGTGCCAGCTCGGGGTACGTTGGGGATACGCAGTATTTT. The whole variable domain, filled in from reference TRBV5-6 and TRBJ2-3, reads DAGVTQSPTHLIKTRGQQVTLRCSPKSGHDTVSWYQQALGQGPQFIFQYYEEEERQRGNFPDRFSGHQFPNYSSELNVNALLLGDSALYLCASSGYVGDTQYFGPGTRLTVL.

V gene TRBV20-1 combines with J gene TRBJ1-5; possible D gene TRBD1, 5 bases. With 3 bases removed from V and 3 bases from J, the gap between germline ends came to 12 bases. This CDR3 spans 14 amino acids. Germline-derived CDR1 and CDR2 are DFQATT and SNEGSKA (reference sequence). The CDR3 DNA sequence: TGCAGTGCTAGGGGACCCGGGGACAATCAGCCCCAGCATTTT. It translates to CSARGPGDNQPQHF.